This TCR beta chain was profiled in a study of PD-1 blockade in classical Hodgkin lymphoma. Every patient had relapsed following autologous stem cell transplantation, and cohorts differed in brentuximab vedotin exposure. The repertoire was sequenced with immunoSEQ multiplex PCR; TCRdb's copy has only in-frame clones and lacks some. The sample carries about 40,000 clones, around 71% recorded once. V gave up 1 base and J gave up 2 bases, with 10 bases separating them. This CDR3 contains 15 residues. The germline V gene encodes CDR1 SGHAT and CDR2 FQNNGV. This sequence was found in a human donor with classical Hodgkin lymphoma. The sequenced sample was peripheral blood mononuclear cells (PBMCs), obtained at baseline. The chain uses TRBV11-2 and TRBJ2-3; TRBD2 is a possible D gene (5 bases). Here the CDR3 DNA reads TGTGCCAGCAGCTTAGGGCTAGCCTCCACAGATACGCAGTATTTT. Encoded protein: CASSLGLASTDTQYF.